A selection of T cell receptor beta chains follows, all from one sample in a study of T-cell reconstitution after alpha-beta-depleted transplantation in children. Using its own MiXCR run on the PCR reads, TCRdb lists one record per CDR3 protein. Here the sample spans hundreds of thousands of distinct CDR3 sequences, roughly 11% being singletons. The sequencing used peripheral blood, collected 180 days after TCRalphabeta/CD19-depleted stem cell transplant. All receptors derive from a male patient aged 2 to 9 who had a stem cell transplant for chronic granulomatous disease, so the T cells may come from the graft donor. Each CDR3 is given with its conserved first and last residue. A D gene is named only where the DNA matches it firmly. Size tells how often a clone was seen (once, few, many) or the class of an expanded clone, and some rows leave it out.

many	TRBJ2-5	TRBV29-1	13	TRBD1	TGCAGCGTCGGACAGGGGGCTCAAGAGACCCAGTACTTC	CSVGQGAQETQYF
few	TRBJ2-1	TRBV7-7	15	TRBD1	TGTGCTAGCAGCCGCGGGACAGGCTCCTACAATGAGCAGTTCTTC	CASSRGTGSYNEQFF
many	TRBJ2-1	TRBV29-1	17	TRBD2	TGCAGCGTTGACGGCCTAGCGGGGGGGCCTGACCCTAATGAGCAGTTCTTC	CSVDGLAGGPDPNEQFF
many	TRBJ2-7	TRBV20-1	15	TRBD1	TGCAGTGCTAGAAAAGGGACAGCCTTAACCTACGAGCAGTACTTC	CSARKGTALTYEQYF
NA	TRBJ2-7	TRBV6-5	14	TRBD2	TGTGCCAGCAGAGGACTAGCGGGAGGCCCCGAGCAGTACTTC	CASRGLAGGPEQYF
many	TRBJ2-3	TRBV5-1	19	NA	TGCGCCAGCAGCTTGGATGTGGGGGTGGCCGGACGGATGACAGATACGCAGTATTTT	CASSLDVGVAGRMTDTQYF
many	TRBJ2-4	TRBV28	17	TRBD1	TGTGCCAGCAGACCACAGGGGTCGACCCTTTATGAAAACATTCAGTACTTC	CASRPQGSTLYENIQYF
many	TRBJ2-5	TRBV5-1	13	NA	TGCGCCAGCAGCAAGAGGTACCAAGAGACCCAGTACTTC	CASSKRYQETQYF
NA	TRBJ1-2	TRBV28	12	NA	TGTGCCAGCTCTAGTACCTATGGCTACGACACCTTC	CASSSTYGYDTF
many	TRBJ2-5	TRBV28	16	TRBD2	TGTGCCAGCAGTCTACTTAGACTAGCGGGAAAAGAGACCCAGTACTTC	CASSLLRLAGKETQYF
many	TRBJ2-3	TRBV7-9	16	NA	TGTGCCAGCAGTCCCGGGCGCTTCTGGGGCACAGATACGCAGTATTTT	CASSPGRFWGTDTQYF
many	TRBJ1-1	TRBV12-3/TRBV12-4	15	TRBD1	TGTGCCAGCAGGGGACAGGGGGCGGTGAACACTGAAGCTTTCTTT	CASRGQGAVNTEAFF
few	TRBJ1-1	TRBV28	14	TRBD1	TGTGCCAGCAGCCGACAGGGTCTGAACACTGAAGCTTTCTTT	CASSRQGLNTEAFF
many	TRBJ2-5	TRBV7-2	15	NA	TGTGCCAGCAGCTGGCCCGTCAGCCCCCCCGGGACCCAGTACTTC	CASSWPVSPPGTQYF
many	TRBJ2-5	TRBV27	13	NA	TGTGCCAGCAGTTTAACGGACAAAGAGACCCAGTACTTC	CASSLTDKETQYF
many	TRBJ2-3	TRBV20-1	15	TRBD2	TGCAGTGCTAGTATACTAGCGGGTACCACAGATACGCAGTATTTT	CSASILAGTTDTQYF
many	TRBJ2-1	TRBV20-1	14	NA	TGCAGTGCTGGGCGGGCGGGTGGATGGGATGAGCAGTTCTTC	CSAGRAGGWDEQFF
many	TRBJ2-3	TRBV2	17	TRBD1	TGTGCCAGCAGTAACTATAGTCCCGGGACAGACACAGATACGCAGTATTTT	CASSNYSPGTDTDTQYF
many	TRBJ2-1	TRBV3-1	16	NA	TGTGCCAGCAGCCAGGGAGGGGGGCCCCGCTACAATGAGCAGTTCTTC	CASSQGGGPRYNEQFF
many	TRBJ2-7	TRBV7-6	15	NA	TGTGCCAGCAGTCCTTTGACAGGAAGCTCCTACGAGCAGTACTTC	CASSPLTGSSYEQYF
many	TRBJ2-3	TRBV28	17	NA	TGTGCCAGCAGTTTAGTCGGGGGTACCTTTAGCACAGATACGCAGTATTTT	CASSLVGGTFSTDTQYF
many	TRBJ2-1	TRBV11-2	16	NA	TGTGCCAGCAGCCCCGGTGTCTTAAGCTCCTACAATGAGCAGTTCTTC	CASSPGVLSSYNEQFF
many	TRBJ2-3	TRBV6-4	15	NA	TGTGCCAGCAGCCCTTTGGGGGCGGCCACAGATACGCAGTATTTT	CASSPLGAATDTQYF
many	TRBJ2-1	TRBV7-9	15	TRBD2	TGTGCCAGCAGCTGGACTAGCGGGGGGGCCGGTGAGCAGTTCTTC	CASSWTSGGAGEQFF
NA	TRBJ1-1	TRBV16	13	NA	TGTGCCAGCAGCCAGGATGTGGGGGCTGAAGCTTTCTTT	CASSQDVGAEAFF
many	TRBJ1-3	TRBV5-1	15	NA	TGCGCCAGCAGCTTGGACGGCCCCTCTGGAAACACCATATATTTT	CASSLDGPSGNTIYF
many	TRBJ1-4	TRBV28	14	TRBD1	TGTGCCAGCAGGGGACAGGGAACTAATGAAAAACTGTTTTTT	CASRGQGTNEKLFF
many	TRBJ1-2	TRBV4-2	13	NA	TGTGCCAGCAGCCAAGATTTGGGGGACGGCTACACCTTC	CASSQDLGDGYTF
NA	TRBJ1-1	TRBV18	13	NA	TGTGCCAGTCGTTCAGGTTTGAACACTGAAGCTTTCTTT	CASRSGLNTEAFF
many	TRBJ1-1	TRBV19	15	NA	TGTGCCAGTAATAAAGCCAGACAGGCGAACACTGAAGCTTTCTTT	CASNKARQANTEAFF
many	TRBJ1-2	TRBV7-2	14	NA	TGTGCCAGCAGCTTAAAATTGGGAGGCTATGGCTACACCTTC	CASSLKLGGYGYTF
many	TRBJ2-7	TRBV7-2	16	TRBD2	TGTGCCAGCAGCTTAGCACTAGCGGGACCCTCCTACGAGCAGTACTTC	CASSLALAGPSYEQYF
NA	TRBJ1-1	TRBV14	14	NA	TGTGCCAGCCGCCGACTATGGGGGAACACTGAAGCTTTCTTT	CASRRLWGNTEAFF
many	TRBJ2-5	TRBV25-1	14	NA	TGTGCCAGCAGCCCTCGGGCGGGGTGGGAGACCCAGTACTTC	CASSPRAGWETQYF
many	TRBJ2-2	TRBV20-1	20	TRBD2	TGCAGTGCCAGAGCGCTTCCGGGACTAGCGGGAGGTTGGAACACCGGGGAGCTGTTTTTT	CSARALPGLAGGWNTGELFF
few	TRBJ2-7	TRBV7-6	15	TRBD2	TGTGCCAGCAGCTTGAGAAGCGGGAGACGGTACGAGCAGTACTTC	CASSLRSGRRYEQYF
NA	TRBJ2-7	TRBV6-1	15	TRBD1	TGTGCCAGCAGTGGACCGGGACAGGGTCCCTACGAGCAGTACTTC	CASSGPGQGPYEQYF
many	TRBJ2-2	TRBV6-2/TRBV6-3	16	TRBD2	TGTGCCAGCAGTTATCAGCGGGAGGGCCGAGACGGGGAGCTGTTTTTT	CASSYQREGRDGELFF
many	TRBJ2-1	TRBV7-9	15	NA	TGTGCCAGCAGTCAGGCGGGGAGGTCCTACAATGAGCAGTTCTTC	CASSQAGRSYNEQFF
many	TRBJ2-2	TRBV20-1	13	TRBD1	TGCAGTGCTAGAGTAGGGGGCAGGGATGAGCTGTTTTTT	CSARVGGRDELFF
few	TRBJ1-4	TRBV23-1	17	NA	TGCGCCAGCAGTCAATCAGATCGGGCAGGGGCGAATGAAAAACTGTTTTTT	CASSQSDRAGANEKLFF
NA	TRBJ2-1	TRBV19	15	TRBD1	TGTGCCAGTAGTTACCGGGACAGGGTTTACAATGAGCAGTTCTTC	CASSYRDRVYNEQFF
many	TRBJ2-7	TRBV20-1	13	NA	TGCAGTGCTAGAGGACTGCAAGATTACGAGCAGTACTTC	CSARGLQDYEQYF
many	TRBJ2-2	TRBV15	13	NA	TGTGCCACCAGCAGAGATTACGTCGGGGAGCTGTTTTTT	CATSRDYVGELFF
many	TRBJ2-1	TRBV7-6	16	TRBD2	TGTGCCAGCAGCGGCACTAGCGGGGGAACCTACAATGAGCAGTTCTTC	CASSGTSGGTYNEQFF
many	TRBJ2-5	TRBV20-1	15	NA	TGCAGTGCTAGCTCTAGGATACGGAACCAAGAGACCCAGTACTTC	CSASSRIRNQETQYF
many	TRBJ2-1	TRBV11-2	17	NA	TGTGCCAGCAGCTCTCCGATTAGCGGACGCTCCTACAATGAGCAGTTCTTC	CASSSPISGRSYNEQFF
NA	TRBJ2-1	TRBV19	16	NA	TGTGCCAGTAGTATAGATCGGCGGCAAGGGGTCAATGAGCAGTTCTTC	CASSIDRRQGVNEQFF
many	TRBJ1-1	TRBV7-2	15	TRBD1	TGTGCCAGCAGCTTTTCTTCGTCAGGGGGCACTGAAGCTTTCTTT	CASSFSSSGGTEAFF
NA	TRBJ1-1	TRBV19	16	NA	TGTGCCAGTAGTATTATCACCGGGACCGCTTTCACTGAAGCTTTCTTT	CASSIITGTAFTEAFF
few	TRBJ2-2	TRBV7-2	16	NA	TGTGCCAGCAGCTTAGTGGGGGGGCGGGGCACCGGGGAGCTGTTTTTT	CASSLVGGRGTGELFF
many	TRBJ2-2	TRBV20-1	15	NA	TGCAGTGTGGGGGGGGCCTCTAGGAACACCGGGGAGCTGTTTTTT	CSVGGASRNTGELFF
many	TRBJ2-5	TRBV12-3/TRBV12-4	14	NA	TGTGCCAGCAGTTTTAGGCTCACACAAGAGACCCAGTACTTC	CASSFRLTQETQYF
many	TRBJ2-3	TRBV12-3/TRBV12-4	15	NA	TGTGCCAGCAGCCGCCCTGCGTCTAGCACAGATACGCAGTATTTT	CASSRPASSTDTQYF
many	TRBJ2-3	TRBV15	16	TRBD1	TGTGCCACCAGCAGAAATACAGGGGCTAGCACAGATACGCAGTATTTT	CATSRNTGASTDTQYF
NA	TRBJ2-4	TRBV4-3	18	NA	TGCGCCAGCAGCCAAGATTTTTCCGGAAGATCGTCCAAAAACATTCAGTACTTC	CASSQDFSGRSSKNIQYF
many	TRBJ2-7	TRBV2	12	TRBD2	TGTGCCAGCACCGGGACTAGCCACGAGCAGTACTTC	CASTGTSHEQYF
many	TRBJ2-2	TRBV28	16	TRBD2	TGTGCCAGCAGTCCCCCGAGTAGCGGGAGGACCGGGGAGCTGTTTTTT	CASSPPSSGRTGELFF